This T cell receptor (beta chain) was captured by sequencing in a study of human T cells and chemical hapten exposure (dated by TCRdb to the early 2020s). At the level of the whole study: For sensitization, 2% DPC in acetone was applied to a 2 cm by 2 cm area of upper inner arm skin. Blood samples were taken from patients before sensitization (week 0) and then at 2, 6 and about 24 weeks after DPC sensitization. Most of the patients in the cohort were female, and the cohort covered alopecia areata with under or over 50% scalp involvement, alopecia totalis and alopecia universalis. Patients additionally received weekly therapeutic DPC doses to the scalp throughout the roughly 24-week study period. Peripheral blood TCR repertoire changes were tracked in vivo in alopecia patients during primary and secondary sensitization to the hapten diphenylcyclopropenone (DPC). Patch testing was done on the upper back using Finn chambers containing 0.01% DPC, and results were scored after 6 days according to International Contact Dermatitis Research Group standards. Libraries were combined into a pool for sequencing, and differences in TCR yield between samples came mainly from small differences in library volumes within the pool. About 30 alopecia patients provided blood for TCR sequencing at one to four time points (pre-sensitization, 2, 6 and 24 weeks). What the study reported, not specific to this receptor: Because every patient had alopecia, a presumed autoimmune disease, the patients' immune response might differ from that of healthy individuals. The number of TCRs above 1 in 1000 frequency did not change with DPC sensitization; there was no evidence of global repertoire structure alterations. Compared with pre-sensitization or healthy control sets, expanded TCRs formed significantly more large CDR3 similarity clusters, which is consistent with antigen-driven responses. After repeated subsampling, changes were observed in the strength of the expansion versus patch-test correlation and in the threshold at which the correlation became significant. A positive correlation was found between the number of PT1 expanded TCRs and patch test score, with significance reached at thresholds 8, 16 and 32 but not 4.

Library preparation was by RACE. The instrument given in TCRdb is NextSeq 500. Library preparation attached unique molecular identifiers to individual cDNA molecules for quantitative, reproducible TCR counting. Each blood RNA sample was used to sequence both TCR alpha and TCR beta chains. In the source study's methods: The median number of TCRs per sample was approximately 93,000, ranging from about 20,000 to 750,000. The Decombinator software suite was used to annotate V, J and CDR3 in the TCR reads. For PS versus PT1 abundance plots, all samples were subsampled to the same number of TCRs (28,000). Expanded TCRs were defined as absent before sensitization and observed at least eight times at the 2-week time point. The public reads were reanalyzed by TCRdb: fastp trimming at Q25, MiXCR alignment, in-frame beta chains only. Each entry is one CDR3 protein sequence, shown with its most common DNA and genes. The V and J calls and clone size come from TCRdb's table, not from the authors' own analysis. The sample has over 300,000 distinct CDR3 sequences on record, 4% to 6% of them singletons. The ten largest clones add up to 2% to 3% of the sample.

This clonotype showed up many times. The antigen it binds to is not known. No base-level quality is on record; no much larger clone is a single base apart. Taken with the paper, the label for time point translates to: pre-sensitization, week 0. Interpreted using the paper, the treatment or condition label stands for: therapeutic diphenylcyclopropenone sensitization with weekly scalp DPC. At every patch-test visit, the blood draw took place before the patch test was put on. Eligible patients were aged 18 to 70, diagnosed with alopecia, deemed suitable for DPC therapy, and excluded if pregnant. Total RNA was isolated from unfractionated whole blood collected in Tempus Blood RNA tubes. From its cysteine to its phenylalanine, the CDR3 spans 14 amino acids. The only DNA kept is the CDR3, 42 bases in frame from the first base. From a lookup of the germline V gene, CDR1 and CDR2 are KGHDR and SFDVKD. V is pruned by 0 bases and J by 5 bases, leaving 2 bases of the junction without a gene match.

The material was whole blood, obtained in connection with sensitization to the hapten diphenylcyclopropenone (DPC). The chain joins TRBV24-1 to TRBJ2-5; TRBD2 agrees with 7 junctional bases. The TCR comes from a woman between 45 and 65 years old with alopecia areata. Some clones in this sample may be carry-over from other donors' samples. This receptor has the CDR3 CATSDLSGTETQYF. The nucleotide sequence reads TGTGCCACCAGTGATTTGAGCGGGACGGAGACCCAGTACTTC.